The TCR beta chain described here comes from a study of blood T cell repertoires in COVID-19. For the study at large: COVID-19 samples, acute and convalescent, were from the United States, Italy and Spain. PBMCs, B-cell-depleted T cells, or T cells provided the cDNA or gDNA that made up the material.

V shed 4 bases and J shed 1 base, with 17 bases lying between them. The CDR3 runs to 17 residues. From germline, CDR1 is SGHNT and CDR2 YYREEE (reference sequence). Original processing notes: Quantification of nucleated cells was approximated via reference gene primer amplification. Using immunoSEQ multiplex PCR, the repertoire was profiled, and TCRdb retains in-frame clones only, with some absent. V and J calls and clone size are given by that table; D and trimming were obtained from the DNA. The table has about 55,000 clones, around 83% seen once. Sequencing used peripheral blood. The receptor comes from a human donor in a cohort sampled during active COVID-19. V usage is TRBV5-4 and J usage is TRBJ2-2, with D possibly being TRBD2 (6 bases). The CDR3 is CASSKGLVGGNTGELFF. The DNA of the CDR3 is TGTGCCAGCAGCAAGGGGCTGGTGGGGGGGAACACCGGGGAGCTGTTTTTT.